The clone carrying this T cell receptor beta chain was observed a few times. The data derive from a study of T-cell reconstitution after alpha-beta-depleted transplantation in children. The V end lost 3 bases, the J end lost 0 bases, and 14 bases lay between the germline ends. Germline CDR1 and CDR2: SGHTA and FQGTGA. This CDR3 spans 16 amino acids. Preparation of the TCRbeta library was carried out with unique molecular identifiers. TCRdb called the PCR reads again in MiXCR, with one record for every CDR3 protein. The table lists 420,000 or so distinct CDR3 sequences, about a tenth of them singletons.

V and J are TRBV7-3 and TRBJ1-1; possibly TRBD1 for D (5 bases). This specimen was PBMCs from the stem cell graft donor, taken from the stem cell graft. The sequence came from a human donor who donated a stem cell graft to a child with acute myeloid leukemia. CDR3 in amino acids: CASSFTRGRLNTEAFF. CDR3 nucleotide sequence: TGTGCCAGCAGCTTCACCCGGGGACGGTTGAACACTGAAGCTTTCTTT.